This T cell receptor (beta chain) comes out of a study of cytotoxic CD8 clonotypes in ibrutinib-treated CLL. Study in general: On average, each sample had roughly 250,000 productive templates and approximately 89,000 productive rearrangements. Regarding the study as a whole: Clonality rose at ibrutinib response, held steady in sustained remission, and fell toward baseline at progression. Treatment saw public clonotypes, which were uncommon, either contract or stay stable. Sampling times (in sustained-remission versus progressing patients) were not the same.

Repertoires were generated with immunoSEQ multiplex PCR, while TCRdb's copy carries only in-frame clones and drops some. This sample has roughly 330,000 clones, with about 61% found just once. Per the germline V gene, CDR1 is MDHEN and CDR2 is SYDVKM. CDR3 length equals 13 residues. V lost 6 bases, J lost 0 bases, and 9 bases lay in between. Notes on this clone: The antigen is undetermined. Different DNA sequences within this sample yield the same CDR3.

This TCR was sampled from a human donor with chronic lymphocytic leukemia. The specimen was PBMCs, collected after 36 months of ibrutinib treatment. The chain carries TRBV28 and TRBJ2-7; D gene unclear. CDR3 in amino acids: CASSPGPSYEQYF. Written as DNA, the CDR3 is TGTGCCAGCAGCCCGGGTCCCTCCTACGAGCAGTACTTC.